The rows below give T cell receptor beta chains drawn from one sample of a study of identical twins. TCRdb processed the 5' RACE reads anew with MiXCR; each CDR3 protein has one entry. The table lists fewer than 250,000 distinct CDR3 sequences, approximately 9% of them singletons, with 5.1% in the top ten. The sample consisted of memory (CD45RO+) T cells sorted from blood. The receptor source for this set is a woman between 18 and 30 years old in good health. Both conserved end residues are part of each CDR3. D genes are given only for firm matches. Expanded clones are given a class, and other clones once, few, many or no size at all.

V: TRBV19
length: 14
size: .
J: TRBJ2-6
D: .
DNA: TGTGCCACTTTACAGCGCTCTGGGGCCAACGTCCTGACTTTC
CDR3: CATLQRSGANVLTF

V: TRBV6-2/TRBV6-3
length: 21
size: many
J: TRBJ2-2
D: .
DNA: TGTGCCAGCAGCCCGGCATGGGGTGCTCTAAAAATAAGTACGAACACCGGGGAGCTGTTTTTT
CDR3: CASSPAWGALKISTNTGELFF

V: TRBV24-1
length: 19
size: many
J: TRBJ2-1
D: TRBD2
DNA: TGTGCCACCAGTGACCGACCGGGACTAGCGGGGAGCTCCTACAATGAGCAGTTCTTC
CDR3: CATSDRPGLAGSSYNEQFF

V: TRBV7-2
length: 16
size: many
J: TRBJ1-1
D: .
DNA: TGTGCCAGCTGGGGAAAGGGAACTTCGAAGAACACTGAAGCTTTCTTT
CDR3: CASWGKGTSKNTEAFF

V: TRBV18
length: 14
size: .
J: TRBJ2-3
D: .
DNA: TGTGCCAGCTCTCAACAGGCTAGCACAGATACGCAGTATTTT
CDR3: CASSQQASTDTQYF

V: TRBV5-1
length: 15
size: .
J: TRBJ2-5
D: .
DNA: TGCGCCAGCAGCTCCCGTCCGGGCAACGCGGAGACCCAGTACTTC
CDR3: CASSSRPGNAETQYF

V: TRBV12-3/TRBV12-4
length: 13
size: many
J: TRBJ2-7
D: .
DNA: TGTGCCAGCCGTCAGACGGACCAGTACGAGCAGTACTTC
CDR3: CASRQTDQYEQYF

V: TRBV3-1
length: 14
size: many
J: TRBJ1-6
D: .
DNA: TGTGCCAGCCAGGAGAGCTCCTATAATTCACCCCTCCACTTT
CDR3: CASQESSYNSPLHF

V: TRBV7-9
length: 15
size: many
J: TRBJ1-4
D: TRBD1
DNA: TGTGCCAGCAGCTCACAGGGGGGATATAATGAAAAACTGTTTTTT
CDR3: CASSSQGGYNEKLFF

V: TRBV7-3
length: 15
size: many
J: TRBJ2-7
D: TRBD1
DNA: TGTGCCAGCAGCTTAAAAGGGGGCAGCTCCTACGAGCAGTACTTC
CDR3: CASSLKGGSSYEQYF

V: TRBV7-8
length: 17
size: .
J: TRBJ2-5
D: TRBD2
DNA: TGTGCCAGCAGCTTAGCTGTGGTAGCGGGAGGGAAAGAGACCCAGTACTTC
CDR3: CASSLAVVAGGKETQYF

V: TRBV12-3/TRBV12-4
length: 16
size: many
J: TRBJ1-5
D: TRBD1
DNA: TGTGCCAGCAGTTACCACAGGGGCCCCTACAGTCAGCCCCAGCATTTT
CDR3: CASSYHRGPYSQPQHF

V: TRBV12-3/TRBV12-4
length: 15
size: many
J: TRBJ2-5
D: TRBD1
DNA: TGTGCCAGCTGGCAGGGACAGGGGAGTTTGGAGACCCAGTACTTC
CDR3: CASWQGQGSLETQYF

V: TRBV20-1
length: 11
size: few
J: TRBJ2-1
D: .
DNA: TGCAGTGCCCAATCCCTGGATGAGCAGTTCTTC
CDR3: CSAQSLDEQFF

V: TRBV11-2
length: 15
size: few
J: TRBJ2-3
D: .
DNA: TGTGCCAGCAGCCCCCGGGACGGACTTAGAGTTACGCAGTATTTT
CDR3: CASSPRDGLRVTQYF

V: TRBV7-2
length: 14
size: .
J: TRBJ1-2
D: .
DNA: TGTGCCAGCAGCCCGGGCGGGGCGGACTATGGCTACACCTTC
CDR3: CASSPGGADYGYTF

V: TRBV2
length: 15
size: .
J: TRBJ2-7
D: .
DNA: TGTGCCAGCACCCCAACATGGTCTGACTACTACGAGCAGTACTTC
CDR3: CASTPTWSDYYEQYF

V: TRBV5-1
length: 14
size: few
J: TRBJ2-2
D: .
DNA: TGCGCCAGCAGCTTGACCCTTCAAACCGGGGAGCTGTTTTTT
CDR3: CASSLTLQTGELFF

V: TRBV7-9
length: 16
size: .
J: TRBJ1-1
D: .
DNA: TGTGCCAGCAGCTTAATAGAGGCAGGGAAGTACACTGAAGCTTTCTTT
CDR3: CASSLIEAGKYTEAFF

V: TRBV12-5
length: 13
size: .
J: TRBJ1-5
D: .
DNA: TGTGCTAGTGGTTGGGGGTCGGATCAGCCCCAGCATTTT
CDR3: CASGWGSDQPQHF

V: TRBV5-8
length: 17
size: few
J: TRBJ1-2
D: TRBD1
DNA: TGTGCCAGCAGCTACAGGGACAGCCTCCTTTCTAACTATGGCTACACCTTC
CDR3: CASSYRDSLLSNYGYTF

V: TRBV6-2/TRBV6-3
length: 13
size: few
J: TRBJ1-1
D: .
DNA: TGTGCCAGCAGTTACGGCACGAACACTGAAGCTTTCTTT
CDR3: CASSYGTNTEAFF

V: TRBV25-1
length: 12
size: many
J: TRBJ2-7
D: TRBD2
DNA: TGTGCCAGCAGTGCTAGCGGGTACGAGCAGTACTTC
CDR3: CASSASGYEQYF

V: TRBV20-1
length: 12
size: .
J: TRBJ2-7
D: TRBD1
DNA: TGCAGTGCGAGACAGGGCTCCGAAGAGCAGTACTTC
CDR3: CSARQGSEEQYF

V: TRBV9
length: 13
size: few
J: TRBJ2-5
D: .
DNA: TGTGCCAGCAGCCCCGAGGTAGGGGGATCCCAGTACTTC
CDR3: CASSPEVGGSQYF

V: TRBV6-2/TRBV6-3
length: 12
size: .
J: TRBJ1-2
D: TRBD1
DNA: TGTGCCAGTTCTACAGGGGGCACGGGCTACACCTTC
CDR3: CASSTGGTGYTF

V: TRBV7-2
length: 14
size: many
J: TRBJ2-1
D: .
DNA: TGTGCCAGCAGCTTAGCTCCCCAGGGGTATGAGCAGTTCTTC
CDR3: CASSLAPQGYEQFF

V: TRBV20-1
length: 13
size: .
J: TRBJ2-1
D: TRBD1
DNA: TGCAGTGCTAGGGGACAGGTGAGATCTGAGCAGTTCTTC
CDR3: CSARGQVRSEQFF

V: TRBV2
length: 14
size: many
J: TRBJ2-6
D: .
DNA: TGTGCCAGCGCCCCGACTTCTGGGGCCAACGTCCTGACTTTC
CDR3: CASAPTSGANVLTF

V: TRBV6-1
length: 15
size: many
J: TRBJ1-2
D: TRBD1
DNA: TGTGCCAGCAGTGTTTCCGGGACAGGGCCTGATGGCTACACCTTC
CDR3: CASSVSGTGPDGYTF

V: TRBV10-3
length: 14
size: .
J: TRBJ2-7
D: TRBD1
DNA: TGTGCCATCAGTGACGGTGGACAGGGAAACGAGCAGTACTTC
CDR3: CAISDGGQGNEQYF

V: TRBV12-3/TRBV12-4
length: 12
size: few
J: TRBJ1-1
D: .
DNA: TGTGCCAGCAGTTTCGGCAGGGCTGAAGCTTTCTTT
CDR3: CASSFGRAEAFF

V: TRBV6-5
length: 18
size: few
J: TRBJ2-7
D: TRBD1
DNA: TGTGCCAGCAGTTACTCGCTCGGCCAGGGGGAAATCTCCTACGAGCAGTACTTC
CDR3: CASSYSLGQGEISYEQYF

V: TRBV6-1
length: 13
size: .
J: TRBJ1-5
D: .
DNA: TGTGCCAGCAGCACCGACAGGTTATATCCCCAGCATTTT
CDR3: CASSTDRLYPQHF

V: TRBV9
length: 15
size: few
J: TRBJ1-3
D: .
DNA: TGTGCCAGCAGCGGCAGACCCCCCTCTGGAAACACCATATATTTT
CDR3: CASSGRPPSGNTIYF

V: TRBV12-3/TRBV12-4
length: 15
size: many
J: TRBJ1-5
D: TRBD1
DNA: TGTGCCAGCAGTCCCGGGACAGGGGAAAAGTGGACCCAGCATTTT
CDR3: CASSPGTGEKWTQHF

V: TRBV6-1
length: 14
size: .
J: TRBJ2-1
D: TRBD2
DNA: TGTGCCAGCAGTGAACTAGCGGGGTACAATGAGCAGTTCTTC
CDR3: CASSELAGYNEQFF

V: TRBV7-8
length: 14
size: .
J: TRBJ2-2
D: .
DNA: TGTGCCAGCGGTAGATCGGGGCGCACCGGGGAGCTGTTTTTT
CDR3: CASGRSGRTGELFF

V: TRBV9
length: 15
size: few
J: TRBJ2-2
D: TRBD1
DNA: TGTGCCAGCAGCGGACAGGGTCTGAACACCGGGGAGCTGTTTTTT
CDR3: CASSGQGLNTGELFF

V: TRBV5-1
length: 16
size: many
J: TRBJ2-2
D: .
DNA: TGCGCCAGCAAAGGGGGGACCGAACTGAACACCGGGGAGCTGTTTTTT
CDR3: CASKGGTELNTGELFF

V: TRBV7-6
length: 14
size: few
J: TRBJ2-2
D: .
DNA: TGTGCCAGCAGCTTACAACAGGGACCCGGGGAGCTGTTTTTT
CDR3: CASSLQQGPGELFF